This T cell receptor beta chain was profiled in a study of T cells in tuberculosis. The study, taken as a whole, reports: Some low-affinity tetramer-binding T cells may be absent from this sample.

Sorting used thawed, overnight-rested PBMC stained with anti-CD3, a viability dye and GMM-loaded CD1B tetramer. C32 glucose monomycolate from Rhodococcus equi was loaded onto the CD1B tetramers. Approximately 110,000 tetramer-negative cells were sorted from each donor. Sequencing of TCR-alpha and TCR-beta chains was unpaired. Assay: immunoSEQ multiplex PCR; the TCRdb copy retains only in-frame clones and omits some. The table has 80,000 to 100,000 clones, approximately 91% seen once; the top ten hold approximately 2%. V lost 3 bases, J lost 2 bases, and 3 bases stayed unmatched. The V gene's germline CDR1 is GTSNPN and CDR2 SVGIG (reference sequence). The CDR3 runs to 15 residues.

The sample was CD1b-GMM tetramer-negative cells sorted from PBMCs. The chain employs TRBV30 and TRBJ2-6; 8 positions match TRBD2. This receptor was obtained from an adult woman with latent tuberculosis. The CDR3: CAWSGGAAGANVLTF. CDR3 nucleotide sequence: TGTGCCTGGAGCGGGGGGGCCGCTGGGGCCAACGTCCTGACTTTC.